Listed here are 13 T cell receptor beta chains from one sample, sequenced in a study of spatial heterogeneity in lung cancer. Described time point: sample taken at primary tumor resection. Unsorted tumor, nontumor lung tissue or cryopreserved PBMC supplied the whole RNA. Each CDR3 protein is one row after TCRdb ran MiXCR on the 5' RACE reads. This table has about 17,000 distinct CDR3 sequences, about a fifth appearing once. This specimen was PBMCs, taken at surgery. The receptors originated from a male donor with early-stage non-small cell lung cancer.

There are many counts of this clonotype. The rearrangement joins TRBV20-1 to TRBJ1-1; TRBD1 is a possible D gene (5 bases). CDR1 DFQATT and CDR2 SNEGSKA come from the germline V gene (reference sequence). V lost 3 bases and J 0 bases, leaving 20 bases between the germline ends. The CDR3 runs to 17 residues. The CDR3 here is CSARGENILLVNTEAFF. Here the CDR3 DNA reads TGCAGTGCTAGGGGGGAGAATATACTCCTTGTGAACACTGAAGCTTTCTTT.

The sample holds a few counts of this clonotype. This chain links TRBV7-2 with TRBJ2-5; 9 bases align to TRBD1. The junction had 9 bases not matched to a gene; V was cut back by 5 bases and J by 5 bases. This CDR3 is built from 15 residues. The germline gives CDR1 SGHTA, CDR2 FQGNSA. In DNA form, the CDR3 reads TGTGCCAGCAGCATACAAACAGGGGGCGCGGAGACCCAGTACTTC. Its translation: CASSIQTGGAETQYF. Full variable domain (outside the CDR3, taken from reference TRBV7-2 and TRBJ2-5): GAGVSQSPSNKVTEKGKDVELRCDPISGHTALYWYRQSLGQGLEFLIYFQGNSAPDKSGLPSDRFSAERTGGSVSTLTIQRTQQEDSAVYLCASSIQTGGAETQYFGPGTRLLVL.

In its sample, this clonotype was seen a few times. V is TRBV11-3 and J is TRBJ2-7, with 12 bases aligning to TRBD2. V lost 1 base to trimming and J lost 5 bases; unmatched junction nucleotides: 6. The CDR3 totals 16 residues. The germline gives CDR1 SGHNT, CDR2 YENEEA. DNA for the CDR3: TGTGCCAGCAGCTTAGGCCTAGCGGGGGGGCTCGACGAGCAGTACTTC. Translating it yields CASSLGLAGGLDEQYF.

The gene calls are TRBV29-1 and TRBJ2-5; 11 bases agree with TRBD1. CDR3 size: 14 residues. V shed 3 bases and J 4 bases; nucleotides not matched to a gene: 4. Per the germline V gene, CDR1 is SQVTM and CDR2 is ANQGSEA. CDR3 sequence: CSVDGGQGGETQYF. CDR3 DNA: TGCAGCGTTGACGGGGGACAGGGGGGAGAGACCCAGTACTTC.

Many counts were recorded for this clonotype. The V and J genes are TRBV25-1 and TRBJ2-2; 9 bases line up with TRBD1. J was trimmed by 8 bases and V by 5 bases; bases with no gene match: 12. This CDR3 comprises 16 residues. The germline CDR1 and CDR2 sequences are MGHDK and SYGVNS. This CDR3 is CASSLDRGLLQGELFF. DNA of the CDR3: TGTGCCAGCAGTCTGGACAGGGGACTCCTCCAAGGGGAGCTGTTTTTT.

The chain uses TRBV28 and TRBJ1-6, with D maybe TRBD1 (6 bases). Germline CDR1 reads MDHEN; CDR2 reads SYDVKM. V shed 3 bases and J shed 10 bases, with 13 bases lying between them. The CDR3 is 14 residues long. CDR3 DNA: TGTGCCAGCAGTTTTAGGGGGGCCTTGTCACCCCTCCACTTT. Amino acid sequence: CASSFRGALSPLHF.

The gene calls are TRBV21-1 and TRBJ2-7; TRBD1 is taken as the D call from the table, unchecked against the DNA. TRBV21-1 is noted as a pseudogene. This CDR3 spans 18 amino acids. In nucleotides, the CDR3 is TGTGCCAGCAGCAATTTACCCCCGGACAGGGATAACTCCTACGAGCAGTACTTC. It codes for CASSNLPPDRDNSYEQYF.

This clonotype was seen more than once but under ten times. Given a much more abundant clone one base away, this may be a read error. This chain joins TRBV12-3 or TRBV12-4 and TRBJ2-2; D uncertain. V lost 6 bases to trimming and J lost 4 bases, with 3 bases between them. This CDR3 spans 11 amino acids. The CDR3 region has the DNA TGTGCCAGCAGAATCACCGGGGAGCTGTTTTTT. Residues: CASRITGELFF.

The V call is TRBV6-5, the J call TRBJ2-5; D could derive from TRBD1 or TRBD2 (6 bases each). Trimming shortened V by 0 bases and J by 6 bases, and 14 bases separated the two germline ends. The CDR3 runs to 15 residues. CDR1 MNHEY and CDR2 SVGAGI come from the germline V gene. The CDR3 DNA follows: TGTGCCAGCAGTTACTCGGGGGGCGGGCGGAAGACCCAGTACTTC. Encoded protein: CASSYSGGGRKTQYF.

This clonotype was counted ten times or more. This chain joins TRBV7-8 and TRBJ2-1, with D perhaps TRBD1 (5 bases). With 1 base removed from V and 8 bases from J, the gap between germline ends came to 12 bases. Germline assignment: CDR1 SGHVS and CDR2 FQNEAQ. This CDR3 region has 14 residues. CDR3 sequence: CASSLVQGRDEQFF. The DNA for the CDR3 is TGTGCCAGCAGCTTAGTCCAGGGCCGCGATGAGCAGTTCTTC. The entire variable domain, with the rest obtained from reference TRBV7-8 and TRBJ2-1, is as follows: GAGVSQSPRYKVAKRGQDVALRCDPISGHVSLFWYQQALGQGPEFLTYFQNEAQLDKSGLPSDRFFAERPEGSVSTLKIQRTQQEDSAVYLCASSLVQGRDEQFFGPGTRLTVL.

This clonotype was seen repeatedly, ten times or more. The gene calls are TRBV7-2 and TRBJ2-5; unclear D gene. Trimming stripped 1 base from V and 0 bases from J, with 6 bases between. The CDR3 spans 14 residues. Per germline, CDR1 SGHTA and CDR2 FQGNSA. The CDR3 loop is CASSLGADQETQYF. The CDR3 nucleotides are TGTGCCAGCAGCTTAGGGGCAGACCAAGAGACCCAGTACTTC. The full variable domain, with the rest looked up from reference TRBV7-2 and TRBJ2-5, is GAGVSQSPSNKVTEKGKDVELRCDPISGHTALYWYRQSLGQGLEFLIYFQGNSAPDKSGLPSDRFSAERTGGSVSTLTIQRTQQEDSAVYLCASSLGADQETQYFGPGTRLLVL.

This clonotype was picked up a small number of times. One end of the junction does not line up with germline, which may come from a read error. The J gene is TRBJ1-3, the V gene TRBV7-7; tentative D call: TRBD1 (6 bases). The germline V gene encodes CDR1 SSHAT and CDR2 FNYEAQ (reference sequence). The CDR3 is made up of 14 amino acids. The CDR3 reads CASSQGTSGNTIYF. The CDR3 nucleotides are TGTGCTAGCAGCCAGGGGACCTCTGGAAACACCATATATTTT. Together with reference TRBV7-7 and TRBJ1-3, the CDR3 gives the full variable domain: GAGVSQSPRYKVTKRGQDVTLRCDPISSHATLYWYQQALGQGPEFLTYFNYEAQPDKSGLPSDRFSAERPEGSISTLTIQRTEQRDSAMYRCASSQGTSGNTIYFGEGSWLTVV.

This clonotype has at least ten counts. The chain has TRBV27 and TRBJ1-2; 9 bases map to TRBD1. This CDR3 is 14 amino acids long. V trimming: 4 bases; J trimming: 2 bases; junction bases outside the gene matches: 2. Germline CDR1 is MNHEY and CDR2 is SMNVEV (reference sequence). CDR3 region: CASSSGQGNYGYTF. CDR3 sequence (DNA): TGTGCCAGCAGTTCGGGACAGGGAAACTATGGCTACACCTTC.